Below are 14 T cell receptor beta chains sequenced from a single sample in a study of persistence of HIV-infected CD4 T cells. Which antigens these TCRs recognize remains unknown. An overlapping HIV-1 Gag peptide pool stimulated these cells at about 1 ug/peptide/mL. Sorting of responding CD4+ T cells relied on upregulated CD40 ligand together with CD69. This was the immunoSEQ version 4 assay in survey mode. Produced via immunoSEQ multiplex PCR; TCRdb's table is partial and in-frame only. The sample comprises some 13,000 clones, about 69% of which are singletons, and about 7.1% rests with the top ten. Here the sequenced sample was CD4+ T cells sorted from PBMCs after roughly 18-hour stimulation, taken from a patient who received antiretroviral therapy. The source is an adult man with HIV who was CMV-seropositive.

V gene TRBV11-2 combines with J gene TRBJ2-5; 15 bases match TRBD2. The CDR3 extends over 18 amino acids. Germline CDR1 SGHAT, CDR2 FQNNGV. The V gene end was trimmed by 6 bases and the J gene end by 2 bases; junction bases not matched to a gene: 10. CDR3 residues: CASSGGTSGRNTQETQYF. The CDR3 nucleotides read TGTGCCAGCAGTGGAGGGACTAGCGGGAGGAACACTCAAGAGACCCAGTACTTC.

This rearrangement joins TRBV5-6 to TRBJ1-5; 7 bases line up with TRBD1. The junction had 7 bases not matched to a gene; V was cut back by 0 bases and J by 13 bases. CDR3 length: 13 amino acids. CDR1 SGHDT and CDR2 YYEEEE come from the germline V gene. The DNA for the CDR3 is TGTGCCAGCAGCTTGGATGGGGACAGAAGTCAGCATTTT. This translates into CASSLDGDRSQHF.

The genes are TRBV6-5 and TRBJ1-2; perhaps TRBD1 as D (6 bases). The CDR3 is made up of 14 amino acids. The V gene's germline CDR1 is MNHEY and CDR2 SVGAGI. Trimming left V 7 bases short and J 7 bases short, with 19 bases between. CDR3 DNA sequence: TGTGCCAGCAAGCGACCGGGGGCGGTGCTTGGCTACACCTTC. This gives the protein CASKRPGAVLGYTF.

CDR3 bases: TGCGCCAGCAGCCAAGATATGGGGGGCTGGGGCTACACCTTC. Protein product: CASSQDMGGWGYTF. The chain employs TRBV4-3 and TRBJ1-2, with TRBD1 as a possible D gene (6 bases). Germline CDR1 LGHNA, CDR2 YSLEER. Trimming took 0 bases from V and 8 from J, leaving 13 bases between them. This CDR3 is 14 amino acids long.

This clone is labeled as medium-sized. The V gene is TRBV19, the J gene TRBJ1-5; D is uncertain. Germline V gene lookup returns CDR1 LNHDA and CDR2 SQIVND (reference sequence). This CDR3 region has 15 residues. Trimming removed 3 bases at V and 7 bases at J, with 16 bases between. The CDR3 spells CASSITSRVGQPQHF. The CDR3 DNA sequence: TGTGCCAGTAGTATTACGTCGAGGGTAGGCCAGCCCCAGCATTTT.

The V call is TRBV5-1, the J call TRBJ1-1; perhaps TRBD1 as D (5 bases). V lost 5 bases and J lost 2, with 10 bases in between. The CDR3 runs to 13 residues. The germline gives CDR1 SGHRS, CDR2 YFSETQ. CDR3 coding DNA: TGCGCCAGCAGGGCAGGGAGTAACACTGAAGCTTTCTTT. Translated, it gives CASRAGSNTEAFF.

This clone has only a few counts. The rearrangement joins TRBV19 to TRBJ2-5, with D unresolved. The CDR3 is 14 amino acids. The V end lost 5 bases, the J end lost 6 bases, and 16 bases lay between the germline ends. Germline V lookup: CDR1 LNHDA, CDR2 SQIVND (reference sequence). As DNA, the CDR3 is TGTGCCAGTAGTTCCTCTACGGATGGAAAGACCCAGTACTTC. This sequence encodes CASSSSTDGKTQYF.

This sequence joins TRBV4-3 and TRBJ1-1; D might be TRBD1 (5 bases). Germline CDR1 reads LGHNA; CDR2 reads YSLEER. This CDR3 spans 17 amino acids. Trimming cost V 0 bases and J 1 base, with 15 bases left between them. The CDR3 region is CASSQEGVAGKNTEAFF. The CDR3 DNA sequence: TGCGCCAGCAGCCAAGAAGGGGTCGCAGGAAAGAACACTGAAGCTTTCTTT.

This chain connects TRBV5-1 to TRBJ1-2, with D possibly being TRBD1 (5 bases). The CDR3 spans 13 residues. V shed 2 bases and J shed 6 bases, with 11 bases lying between them. CDR1 and CDR2 (germline): SGHRS, YFSETQ. CDR3 region: CASSFQGADGYTF. In DNA, the CDR3 is TGCGCCAGCAGCTTTCAAGGGGCGGATGGCTACACCTTC.

This clone has just a few counts. This rearrangement joins TRBV19 to TRBJ1-6, with 7 bases fitting TRBD1. Looked up from germline, CDR1 is LNHDA and CDR2 is SQIVND (reference sequence). The J segment lost 10 bases and the V segment lost 6 bases, leaving 12 bases of the junction unmatched. This CDR3 region has 15 residues. The CDR3 loop reads CASSRADRDRSPLHF. The CDR3 DNA reads as TGTGCCAGTAGCCGTGCCGACAGGGACCGATCACCCCTCCACTTT.

The chain joins TRBV2 to TRBJ1-5, with D possibly matching TRBD1 (5 bases). The CDR3 sequence is 14 residues long. V lost 6 bases and J 7 bases, leaving 16 bases between the germline ends. Germline CDR1 reads SNHLY; CDR2 reads FYNNEI. CDR3 bases: TGTGCCAGCAGCCTTTGGGGGTATAGGCAGCCCCAGCATTTT. It translates to CASSLWGYRQPQHF.

In this sample, this clone turned up a few times. Written as DNA, the CDR3 is TGTGCCAGCAGCAACGGCGGAGGCTACACCTTC. It specifies CASSNGGGYTF. The rearrangement links TRBV7-6 to TRBJ1-2, with no clear D. The V and J ends lost 5 bases and 8 bases respectively, with 9 bases between them. The CDR3 consists of 11 residues. Germline CDR1 reads SGHVS; CDR2 reads FNYEAQ.

Here the CDR3 reads CASSNRDRGEKLFF. The CDR3 DNA reads as TGTGCCAGCAGTAACCGGGACAGGGGTGAAAAACTGTTTTTT. The chain is built from TRBV27 and TRBJ1-4; the match to TRBD1 covers 10 bases. J lost 7 bases, V lost 5 bases, and 4 bases had no gene match. The CDR3 spans 14 residues. The germline V gene has CDR1 MNHEY and CDR2 SMNVEV (reference sequence).

The rearrangement links TRBV12-3 or TRBV12-4 to TRBJ1-2; D remains ambiguous. V shed 5 bases and J shed 1 base, with 2 bases lying between them. The CDR3 sequence is 11 residues long. In nucleotides, the CDR3 is TGTGCCAGCAGTGGTAACTATGGCTACACCTTC. Encoded protein: CASSGNYGYTF.